Each of the 32 T cell receptor beta chains below was sequenced from the same sample in a study of CD8 T cells in ankylosing spondylitis. TCRdb called the 5' RACE reads again in MiXCR, with one record for every CDR3 protein. This sample has 200,000 to 300,000 distinct CDR3 sequences, with around 8% found just once. What was sequenced was blood, either unsorted or a sorted T cell fraction (not recorded which). The receptor set was obtained from a female donor with ankylosing spondylitis or in good health (not recorded which).

This clonotype was recorded many times. J is TRBJ1-2 and V is TRBV12-3 or TRBV12-4; 8 nucleotides align to TRBD1. This CDR3 is 16 amino acids long. The junction had 10 bases not matched to a gene; V was cut back by 3 bases and J by 4 bases. CDR3 nucleotide sequence: TGTGCCAGCAGTTTTATGCAGGGGGCAGGAGGCTATGGCTACACCTTC. It codes for CASSFMQGAGGYGYTF.

This clonotype was seen many times. The genes are TRBV5-6 and TRBJ2-1; D may match TRBD1 or TRBD2 (5 bases each). CDR3 length: 13 amino acids. V gave up 4 bases and J gave up 9 bases, with 14 bases separating them. Germline loops: CDR1 SGHDT, CDR2 YYEEEE. The DNA for the CDR3 is TGTGCCAGCAGCCCGGGACCAGCAGGTGAGCAGTTCTTC. It encodes CASSPGPAGEQFF.

This clonotype has at least ten counts. This chain connects TRBV7-9 to TRBJ2-1, with D possibly TRBD2 on 6 matching bases. The CDR3 has 12 amino acids. V lost 6 bases and J 7 bases, leaving 10 bases between the germline ends. CDR1 and CDR2 (germline): SEHNR, FQNEAQ (reference sequence). CDR3 in DNA: TGTGCCAGCAGTCGCGGGATGAATGAGCAGTTCTTC. Protein sequence: CASSRGMNEQFF.

This clonotype showed up many times. V gene TRBV28 combines with J gene TRBJ2-3, with 12 bases that match TRBD2. Per the germline V gene, CDR1 is MDHEN and CDR2 is SYDVKM. Germline trimming cut 2 bases from V and 5 bases from J; bases unmatched to any gene: 11. This CDR3 has 18 amino acids. This CDR3 is CASSLLAGGPLVKDTQYF. DNA of the CDR3: TGTGCCAGCAGTTTACTAGCGGGAGGGCCTTTGGTGAAAGATACGCAGTATTTT.

The table lists this clonotype with many counts. The chain is built from TRBV20-1 and TRBJ2-1; D gene unclear. The CDR3 has 11 residues. Germline V gives CDR1 DFQATT, CDR2 SNEGSKA (reference sequence). With 3 bases removed from V and 6 bases from J, the gap between germline ends came to 6 bases. CDR3 coding DNA: TGCAGTGCTAGTGAGTTCAATGAGCAGTTCTTC. Protein sequence: CSASEFNEQFF.

Only a few counts were recorded for this clonotype. V is TRBV7-2 and J is TRBJ2-1, with D possibly TRBD2 on 6 matching bases. The ends were cut back, 0 bases at V and 8 bases at J, with 11 bases in the middle. The CDR3 totals 14 residues. From germline, CDR1 is SGHTA and CDR2 FQGNSA. The CDR3 nucleotides read TGTGCCAGCAGCTTAGCCGGGAGAAACGATGAGCAGTTCTTC. It codes for CASSLAGRNDEQFF.

This clonotype showed up just a few times. The chain combines TRBV29-1 with TRBJ2-1; the D call may be TRBD1 or TRBD2 (5 bases each). Per the germline V gene, CDR1 is SQVTM and CDR2 is ANQGSEA. V shed 0 bases and J shed 11 bases, with 14 bases lying between them. The CDR3 extends over 13 amino acids. CDR3 sequence: CSVEDGTANKQFF. In nucleotides, the CDR3 is TGCAGCGTTGAAGATGGGACGGCGAATAAGCAGTTCTTC.

In this sample, this clonotype turned up many times. This chain joins TRBV20-1 and TRBJ2-1, with no clear D. CDR1 and CDR2 (germline): DFQATT, SNEGSKA (reference sequence). This CDR3 region has 14 residues. The CDR3 sequence is CSADSPQPYNEQFF. CDR3 coding DNA: TGCAGCGCCGATTCTCCCCAGCCTTACAATGAGCAGTTCTTC.

At least ten counts were recorded for this clonotype. This rearrangement joins TRBV20-1 to TRBJ1-5; D is ambiguous. Trimming shortened V by 2 bases and J by 6 bases, and 8 bases separated the two germline ends. The CDR3 length is 12 residues. Germline loops: CDR1 DFQATT, CDR2 SNEGSKA (reference sequence). The CDR3 sequence: CSARYGSQPQHF. CDR3 DNA sequence: TGCAGTGCTAGATATGGGAGTCAGCCCCAGCATTTT.

This clonotype was observed many times. V is TRBV5-1 and J is TRBJ2-1; 9 nucleotides line up with TRBD2. Germline loops: CDR1 SGHRS, CDR2 YFSETQ. The CDR3 loop spans 17 amino acids. V shed 4 bases and J 6 bases; nucleotides not matched to a gene: 14. The CDR3 spells CASSPLLSSGAPNEQFF. CDR3 nucleotide sequence: TGCGCCAGCAGCCCCCTTTTGTCTAGCGGGGCCCCCAATGAGCAGTTCTTC. The complete variable domain, with remaining parts taken from reference TRBV5-1 and TRBJ2-1, reads KAGVTQTPRYLIKTRGQQVTLSCSPISGHRSVSWYQQTPGQGLQFLFEYFSETQRNKGNFPGRFSGRQFSNSRSEMNVSTLELGDSALYLCASSPLLSSGAPNEQFFGPGTRLTVL.

This clonotype was picked up many times. V and J are TRBV2 and TRBJ2-1; D is unclear. This CDR3 contains 13 residues. Per germline, CDR1 SNHLY and CDR2 FYNNEI. Trimming shortened V by 8 bases and J by 4 bases, and 12 bases separated the two germline ends. As DNA, the CDR3 is TGTGCCAGCGTGAGGTTGACTTACAATGAGCAGTTCTTC. Protein sequence: CASVRLTYNEQFF.

The chain couples TRBV5-1 to TRBJ2-7; D might be TRBD1 (6 bases). CDR1 and CDR2 from the germline V gene are SGHRS and YFSETQ. CDR3 length: 15 residues. V was trimmed by 4 bases and J by 2 bases, leaving 16 bases between them. The chain's CDR3 is CASSNPTGPTYEQYF. DNA for the CDR3: TGCGCCAGCAGCAACCCGACAGGACCCACCTACGAGCAGTACTTC.

Ten or more counts support this clonotype. V and J are TRBV6-1 and TRBJ1-1, with TRBD1 as a possible D gene (6 bases). V was pared by 7 bases and J by 6 bases, with 15 bases between. This CDR3 has 13 residues. Germline loops: CDR1 MNHNS, CDR2 SASEGT. CDR3 loop: CASTGQGKPEAFF. The CDR3, as DNA: TGTGCCAGCACCGGGCAGGGGAAGCCTGAAGCTTTCTTT.

This clonotype was seen many times. The chain carries TRBV12-5 and TRBJ2-5, with a weak D call TRBD2 (7 bases). CDR3 size: 15 residues. Trimming took 5 bases from V and 3 from J, leaving 16 bases between them. Germline loops: CDR1 LGHNT, CDR2 FRNRAP. CDR3 region: CASGLGEGVEETQYF. CDR3 bases: TGTGCTAGTGGTCTAGGGGAGGGGGTAGAAGAGACCCAGTACTTC.

This clonotype was picked up many times. The rearrangement joins TRBV5-1 to TRBJ1-1; D remains ambiguous. Per the germline V gene, CDR1 is SGHRS and CDR2 is YFSETQ. CDR3 length equals 13 residues. The germline V and J ends were trimmed by 1 base and 4 bases, with 8 bases remaining between them. CDR3 coding DNA: TGCGCCAGCAGCTTGTTGGCGGGCACTGAAGCTTTCTTT. Translated: CASSLLAGTEAFF.

In its sample, this clonotype was seen many times. The chain is built from TRBV20-1 and TRBJ2-1, with 14 bases identical to TRBD2. The CDR3 runs to 18 residues. With 5 bases clipped from V and 0 bases from J, the junction kept 9 bases outside the gene matches. Germline V gives CDR1 DFQATT, CDR2 SNEGSKA (reference sequence). The CDR3 sequence: CSAQPGLAGGVSYNEQFF. As DNA, the CDR3 is TGCAGTGCTCAACCCGGACTAGCGGGAGGCGTCTCCTACAATGAGCAGTTCTTC.

This clonotype was seen many times. V gene TRBV29-1 combines with J gene TRBJ2-1, with D perhaps matching TRBD1 (6 bases). Germline loops: CDR1 SQVTM, CDR2 ANQGSEA. Trimming shortened V by 0 bases and J by 6 bases, and 12 bases separated the two germline ends. The length of the CDR3 is 14 residues. The CDR3 DNA reads TGCAGCGTTGAAGATACAGGGCAGAGCAATGAGCAGTTCTTC. Translating it yields CSVEDTGQSNEQFF.

The V and J genes are TRBV12-3 or TRBV12-4 and TRBJ2-1; TRBD2 matches 9 bases. J was trimmed by 2 bases and V by 4 bases; bases with no gene match: 9. This CDR3 comprises 17 residues. CDR3 bases: TGTGCCAGCAGTTCCCTGTTTAGCGGGAGAACCTACAATGAGCAGTTCTTC. This translates into CASSSLFSGRTYNEQFF.

This clonotype turned up a few times. The gene calls are TRBV6-2 or TRBV6-3 and TRBJ2-5, with a tentative D call TRBD2 (6 bases). This CDR3 is built from 13 residues. With 4 bases removed from V and 5 bases from J, the gap between germline ends came to 11 bases. From germline, CDR1 is MNHEY and CDR2 SVGEGT. CDR3 in amino acids: CASSWREGETQYF. The CDR3, as DNA: TGTGCCAGCAGTTGGCGGGAAGGCGAGACCCAGTACTTC.

Many counts were recorded for this clonotype. V is TRBV5-1 and J is TRBJ2-3; TRBD2 is a possible D gene (5 bases). Germline V CDR1 and CDR2: SGHRS, YFSETQ. The CDR3 runs to 18 residues. The V end lost 4 bases, the J end lost 2 bases, and 23 bases lay between the germline ends. The CDR3 is CASSLTPPGAVSTDTQYF. The CDR3 DNA reads as TGCGCCAGCAGCCTTACCCCGCCCGGAGCGGTCTCCACAGATACGCAGTATTTT.

In its sample, this clonotype was seen many times. V is TRBV7-2 and J is TRBJ2-3; tentative D call: TRBD2 (5 bases). The CDR3 contains 12 residues. V was trimmed by 3 bases and J by 11 bases, leaving 12 bases between them. Germline values: CDR1 SGHTA, CDR2 FQGNSA. Here the CDR3 DNA reads TGTGCCAGCAGCTTTAGCGCCTCTGGGCAGTATTTT. Protein product: CASSFSASGQYF.

This chain joins TRBV7-2 and TRBJ1-2; D is ambiguous. The CDR3 length is 13 residues. Trimming cost V 4 bases and J 5 bases, with 11 bases left between them. Germline CDR1 is SGHTA and CDR2 is FQGNSA. CDR3 nucleotide sequence: TGTGCCAGCAGCTCTCGGACGGAGTATGGCTACACCTTC. Amino acids: CASSSRTEYGYTF. The full variable domain, its missing parts supplied by reference TRBV7-2 and TRBJ1-2, is GAGVSQSPSNKVTEKGKDVELRCDPISGHTALYWYRQSLGQGLEFLIYFQGNSAPDKSGLPSDRFSAERTGGSVSTLTIQRTQQEDSAVYLCASSSRTEYGYTFGSGTRLTVV.

At least ten counts were recorded for this clonotype. This chain uses TRBV5-1 with TRBJ2-7, with 8 bases matching TRBD2. V lost 7 bases and J lost 6; bases outside the gene matches: 12. The CDR3 spans 14 residues. The germline gives CDR1 SGHRS, CDR2 YFSETQ. The CDR3 DNA sequence: TGCGCCAGCTTCCCGGGAGGGAGGTATGGCGAGCAGTACTTC. Translated, it gives CASFPGGRYGEQYF.

This clonotype was counted at least ten times. The chain recombines TRBV6-2 or TRBV6-3 with TRBJ2-1; TRBD1 matches at 7 bases. Trimming at V came to 7 bases and at J to 2 bases, leaving 23 bases not matched to a gene. Germline V gives CDR1 MNHEY, CDR2 SVGEGT. This CDR3 region has 20 residues. The CDR3 loop reads CASKPTGSRRRGETYNEQFF. CDR3 coding DNA: TGTGCCAGCAAACCGACAGGGTCAAGGCGGAGAGGTGAGACCTACAATGAGCAGTTCTTC.

This clonotype appeared many times. This rearrangement joins TRBV12-3 or TRBV12-4 to TRBJ1-1, with 10 bases identical to TRBD1. V gave up 3 bases and J gave up 6 bases; unmatched junction bases: 10. The CDR3 covers 16 residues. The DNA for the CDR3 is TGTGCCAGCAGTTTGGGACAGGGGCTTGGGTGGGCTGAAGCTTTCTTT. It translates to CASSLGQGLGWAEAFF.

The table lists this clonotype with many counts. The chain combines TRBV30 with TRBJ2-1; a possible D gene is TRBD2 (6 bases). Germline lookup yields CDR1 GTSNPN and CDR2 SVGIG (reference sequence). The CDR3 length is 13 residues. V was shortened by 3 bases and J by 12 bases, with 18 bases between the two germline ends. CDR3 region: CAWSPSRRVGQFF. The CDR3 nucleotides are TGTGCCTGGAGCCCCTCCCGGAGGGTTGGGCAGTTCTTC.

This clonotype appeared a few times. The chain combines TRBV7-2 with TRBJ2-1, with D unresolved. Germline V CDR1 and CDR2: SGHTA, FQGNSA. This CDR3 spans 15 amino acids. Between the trimmed V and J ends, which lost 10 bases and 4 bases, there was a span of 20 bases. The CDR3 spells CATRWSSGTYNEQFF. In nucleotides, the CDR3 is TGTGCCACCCGGTGGTCTTCGGGTACTTACAATGAGCAGTTCTTC.

The chain is built from TRBV12-3 or TRBV12-4 and TRBJ2-7; 8 bases match TRBD1. CDR3 length: 14 amino acids. V trimming: 6 bases; J trimming: 0 bases; junction bases outside the gene matches: 4. The CDR3, as DNA: TGTGCCAGCAGCTGGGACAGGTACTCCTACGAGCAGTACTTC. Encoded protein: CASSWDRYSYEQYF.

This clonotype was recorded many times. The gene calls are TRBV4-1 and TRBJ2-1, with 9 nucleotides matching TRBD2. Germline CDR1 is MGHRA and CDR2 is YSYEKL. This CDR3 is 16 amino acids long. V lost 4 bases and J lost 9; bases outside the gene matches: 13. The CDR3 DNA sequence: TGCGCCAGCAGCCCACTAAGGGGCGGGAGGGCCTTTGAGCAGTTCTTC. Protein product: CASSPLRGGRAFEQFF.

This clonotype was recorded many times. The chain couples TRBV20-1 to TRBJ2-1; D is ambiguous. This CDR3 has 14 amino acids. V was clipped by 1 base and J by 6 bases, with 13 bases between them. Germline V gives CDR1 DFQATT, CDR2 SNEGSKA (reference sequence). Written as DNA, the CDR3 is TGCAGTGCTAGAGGGTTAGGAGTGTTCAATGAGCAGTTCTTC. Translating it yields CSARGLGVFNEQFF.

In its sample, this clonotype was seen many times. The rearrangement joins TRBV12-3 or TRBV12-4 to TRBJ2-1; tentatively, D is TRBD1 (5 bases). CDR3 length: 13 residues. The V and J ends lost 4 bases and 5 bases respectively, with 9 bases between them. The CDR3 here is CASSSDTDNEQFF. The CDR3 region has the DNA TGTGCCAGCAGTTCGGACACCGACAATGAGCAGTTCTTC.

The chain employs TRBV7-9 and TRBJ2-3; D is undetermined. Germline V CDR1 and CDR2: SEHNR, FQNEAQ (reference sequence). CDR3 size: 14 residues. The germline V and J ends were trimmed by 8 bases and 1 base, with 13 bases remaining between them. The CDR3 here is CASVSAAGTDTQYF. In DNA form, the CDR3 reads TGTGCCAGCGTTTCGGCTGCGGGCACAGATACGCAGTATTTT.